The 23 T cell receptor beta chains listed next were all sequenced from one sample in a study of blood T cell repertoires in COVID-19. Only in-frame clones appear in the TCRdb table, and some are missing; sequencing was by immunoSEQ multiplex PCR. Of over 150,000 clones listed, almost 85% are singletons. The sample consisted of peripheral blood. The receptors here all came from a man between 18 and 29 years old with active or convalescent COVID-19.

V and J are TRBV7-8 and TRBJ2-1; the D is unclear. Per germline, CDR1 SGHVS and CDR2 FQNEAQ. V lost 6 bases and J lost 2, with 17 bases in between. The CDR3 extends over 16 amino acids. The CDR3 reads CASSSQTGRTYNEQFF. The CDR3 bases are TGTGCCAGCAGTTCCCAAACCGGTAGAACCTACAATGAGCAGTTCTTC.

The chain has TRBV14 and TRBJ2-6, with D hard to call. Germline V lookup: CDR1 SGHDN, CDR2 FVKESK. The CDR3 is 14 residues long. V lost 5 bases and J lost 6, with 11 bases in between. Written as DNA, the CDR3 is TGTGCCAGCAGCGCCCACGAGGTGGCCAACGTCCTGACTTTC. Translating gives CASSAHEVANVLTF.

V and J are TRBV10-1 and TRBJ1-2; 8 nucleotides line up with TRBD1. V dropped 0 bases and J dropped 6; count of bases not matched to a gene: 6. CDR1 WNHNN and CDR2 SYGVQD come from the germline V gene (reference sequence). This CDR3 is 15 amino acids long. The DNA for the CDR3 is TGCGCCAGCAGTGAGTCGAACAGGGGGTCCAATGGCTACACCTTC. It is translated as CASSESNRGSNGYTF.

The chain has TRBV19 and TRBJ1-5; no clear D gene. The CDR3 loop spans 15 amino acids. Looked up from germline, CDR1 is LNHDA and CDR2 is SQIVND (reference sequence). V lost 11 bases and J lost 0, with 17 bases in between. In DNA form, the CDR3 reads TGTGCCTCGAGGGAGGCCGCTTATAGCAATCAGCCCCAGCATTTT. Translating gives CASREAAYSNQPQHF.

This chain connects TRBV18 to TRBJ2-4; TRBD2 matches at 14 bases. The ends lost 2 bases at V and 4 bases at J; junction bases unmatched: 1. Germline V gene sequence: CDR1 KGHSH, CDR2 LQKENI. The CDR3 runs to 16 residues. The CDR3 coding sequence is TGTGCCAGCTCACCAAGGACTAGCGGGGGGAAAAACATTCAGTACTTC. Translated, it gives CASSPRTSGGKNIQYF.

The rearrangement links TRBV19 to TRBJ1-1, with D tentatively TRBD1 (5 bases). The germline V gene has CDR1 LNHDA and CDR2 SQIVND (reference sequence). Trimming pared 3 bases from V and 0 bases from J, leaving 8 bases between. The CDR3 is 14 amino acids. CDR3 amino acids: CASSIVGVNTEAFF. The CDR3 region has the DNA TGTGCCAGTAGTATCGTAGGGGTGAACACTGAAGCTTTCTTT.

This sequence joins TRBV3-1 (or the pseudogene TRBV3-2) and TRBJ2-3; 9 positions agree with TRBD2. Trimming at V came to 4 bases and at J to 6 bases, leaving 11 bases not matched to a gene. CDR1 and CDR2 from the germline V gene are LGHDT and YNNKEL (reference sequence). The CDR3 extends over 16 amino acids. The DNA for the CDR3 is TGTGCCAGCAGCCCTCCTGTAGCGGGGGCGAGGGATACGCAGTATTTT. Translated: CASSPPVAGARDTQYF.

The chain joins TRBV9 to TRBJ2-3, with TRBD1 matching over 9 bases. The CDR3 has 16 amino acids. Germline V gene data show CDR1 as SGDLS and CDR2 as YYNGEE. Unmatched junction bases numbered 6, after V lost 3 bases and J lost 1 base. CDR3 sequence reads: CASSERTGAGTDTQYF. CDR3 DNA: TGTGCCAGCAGCGAACGGACAGGGGCGGGCACAGATACGCAGTATTTT.

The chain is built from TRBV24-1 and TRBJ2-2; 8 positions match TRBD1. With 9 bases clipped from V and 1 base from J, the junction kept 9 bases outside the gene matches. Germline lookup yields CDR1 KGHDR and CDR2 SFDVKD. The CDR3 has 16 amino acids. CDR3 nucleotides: TGTGCCACCGTGACCCCAGGGGGCGAGAACACCGGGGAGCTGTTTTTT. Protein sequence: CATVTPGGENTGELFF.

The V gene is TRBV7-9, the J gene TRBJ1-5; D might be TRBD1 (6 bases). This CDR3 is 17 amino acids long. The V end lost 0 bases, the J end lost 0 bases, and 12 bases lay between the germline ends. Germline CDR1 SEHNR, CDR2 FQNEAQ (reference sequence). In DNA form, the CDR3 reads TGTGCCAGCAGCTTAGCGCTAGGACAGTTTAGCAATCAGCCCCAGCATTTT. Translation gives CASSLALGQFSNQPQHF. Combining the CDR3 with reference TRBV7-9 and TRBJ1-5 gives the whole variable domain DTGVSQNPRHKITKRGQNVTFRCDPISEHNRLYWYRQTLGQGPEFLTYFQNEAQLEKSRLLSDRFSAERPKGSFSTLEIQRTEQGDSAMYLCASSLALGQFSNQPQHFGDGTRLSIL.

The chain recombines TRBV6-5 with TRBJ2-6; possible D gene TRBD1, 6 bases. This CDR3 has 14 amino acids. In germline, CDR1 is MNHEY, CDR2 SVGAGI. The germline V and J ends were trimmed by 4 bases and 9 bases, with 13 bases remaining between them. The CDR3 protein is CASSSPDSFNVLTF. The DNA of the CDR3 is TGTGCCAGCAGTTCCCCGGACAGTTTCAACGTCCTGACTTTC.

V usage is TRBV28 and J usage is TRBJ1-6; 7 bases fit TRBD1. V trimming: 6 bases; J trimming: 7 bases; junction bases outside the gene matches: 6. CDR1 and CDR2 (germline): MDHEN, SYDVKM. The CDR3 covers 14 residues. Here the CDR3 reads CASRRQGPNSPLHF. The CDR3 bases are TGTGCCAGCAGAAGACAGGGCCCAAATTCACCCCTCCACTTT.

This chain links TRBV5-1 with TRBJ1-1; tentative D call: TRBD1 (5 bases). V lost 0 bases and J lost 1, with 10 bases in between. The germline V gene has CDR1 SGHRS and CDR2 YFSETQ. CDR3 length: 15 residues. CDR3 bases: TGCGCCAGCAGCTTGGTGTACGGGGGGAACACTGAAGCTTTCTTT. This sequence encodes CASSLVYGGNTEAFF.

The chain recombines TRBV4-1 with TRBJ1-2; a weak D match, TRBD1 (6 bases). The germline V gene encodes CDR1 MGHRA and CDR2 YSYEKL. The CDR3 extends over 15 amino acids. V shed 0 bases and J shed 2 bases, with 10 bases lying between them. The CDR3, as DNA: TGCGCCAGCAGCCAAGAGCAGGGGCCCAACTATGGCTACACCTTC. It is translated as CASSQEQGPNYGYTF.

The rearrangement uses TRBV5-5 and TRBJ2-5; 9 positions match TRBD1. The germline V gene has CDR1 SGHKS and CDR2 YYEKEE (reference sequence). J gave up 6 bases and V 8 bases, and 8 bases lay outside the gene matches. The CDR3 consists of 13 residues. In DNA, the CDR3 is TGTGCCAGTACCCGGACAGGGGACAAGACCCAGTACTTC. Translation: CASTRTGDKTQYF.

This chain's CDR3 is CASSPLKTNTGELFF. The CDR3 nucleotides are TGTGCCAGCTCACCTTTAAAAACGAACACCGGGGAGCTGTTTTTT. J is TRBJ2-2 and V is TRBV18; D unclear. Germline CDR1 is KGHSH and CDR2 is LQKENI. The CDR3 contains 15 residues. Trimming removed 3 bases at V and 0 bases at J, with 8 bases between.

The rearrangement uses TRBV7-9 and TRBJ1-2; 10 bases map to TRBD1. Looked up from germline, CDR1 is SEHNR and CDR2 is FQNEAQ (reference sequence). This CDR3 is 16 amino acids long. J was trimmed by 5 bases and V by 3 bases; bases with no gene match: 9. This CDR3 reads CASSFFGDRGWYGYTF. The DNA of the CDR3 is TGTGCCAGCAGCTTTTTTGGGGACAGGGGTTGGTATGGCTACACCTTC.

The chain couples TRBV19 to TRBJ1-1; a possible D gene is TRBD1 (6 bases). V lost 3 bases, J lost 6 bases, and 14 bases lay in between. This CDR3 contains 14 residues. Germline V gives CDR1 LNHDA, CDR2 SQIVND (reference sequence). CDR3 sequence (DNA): TGTGCCAGTAGTATGGCGGGGGCTTCTGCTGAAGCTTTCTTT. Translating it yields CASSMAGASAEAFF. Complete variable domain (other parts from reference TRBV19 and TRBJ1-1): DGGITQSPKYLFRKEGQNVTLSCEQNLNHDAMYWYRQDPGQGLRLIYYSQIVNDFQKGDIAEGYSVSREKKESFPLTVTSAQKNPTAFYLCASSMAGASAEAFFGQGTRLTVV.

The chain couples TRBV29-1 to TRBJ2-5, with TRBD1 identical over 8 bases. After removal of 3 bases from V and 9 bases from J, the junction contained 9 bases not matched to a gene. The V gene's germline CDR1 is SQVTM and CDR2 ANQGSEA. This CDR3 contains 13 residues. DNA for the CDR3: TGCAGCGTTGAGGCGACACCCAGGGGGCCCCAGTACTTC. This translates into CSVEATPRGPQYF.

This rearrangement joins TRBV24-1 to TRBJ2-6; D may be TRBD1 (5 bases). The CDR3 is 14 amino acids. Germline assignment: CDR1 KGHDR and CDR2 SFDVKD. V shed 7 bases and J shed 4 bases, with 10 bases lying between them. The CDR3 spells CATSSGSGANVLTF. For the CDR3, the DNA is TGTGCCACCAGCTCAGGGTCCGGGGCCAACGTCCTGACTTTC.

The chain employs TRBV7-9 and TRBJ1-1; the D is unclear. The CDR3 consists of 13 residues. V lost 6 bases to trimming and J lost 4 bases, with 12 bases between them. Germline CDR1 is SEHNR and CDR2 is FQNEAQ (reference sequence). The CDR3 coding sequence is TGTGCCAGCAGGAAGCCACGAGGCACTGAAGCTTTCTTT. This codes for CASRKPRGTEAFF.

In DNA, the CDR3 is TGCGCCAGCAGCCGGAGCGAAGAATCAAGCTCCTACGAGCAGTACTTC. Protein: CASSRSEESSSYEQYF. The chain links TRBV4-1 to TRBJ2-7; D unresolved. Germline CDR1 and CDR2: MGHRA and YSYEKL. The CDR3 length is 16 residues. Trimming removed 4 bases from V and 0 bases from J, with 16 bases in between.

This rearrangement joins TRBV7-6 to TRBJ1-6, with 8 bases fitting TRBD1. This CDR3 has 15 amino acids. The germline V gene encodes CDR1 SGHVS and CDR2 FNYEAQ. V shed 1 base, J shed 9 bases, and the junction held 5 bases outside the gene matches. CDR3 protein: CASSLGTGIGSPLHF. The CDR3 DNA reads TGTGCCAGCAGCTTAGGGACAGGGATAGGTTCACCCCTCCACTTT.